Reported below is one T cell receptor (beta chain). Profiled with immunoSEQ multiplex PCR; TCRdb holds only in-frame clones, not every one. In the table there are 100,000 to 150,000 clones, around 85% of which are singletons. The time point: pretreatment peripheral blood. The data were obtained in a study of PD-L1 blockade in urothelial cancer. The source material was PBMCs, sampled around atezolizumab (anti-PD-L1) treatment. This clonotype was sampled from a man aged 50 or older with urothelial cancer.

Written as DNA, the CDR3 is TGCAGCGCCCGACTAGCACAGGGAGACGGAGATACGCAGTATTTT. Translated: CSARLAQGDGDTQYF. The V and J genes are TRBV29-1 and TRBJ2-3, with D possibly being TRBD2 (7 bases). Per the germline V gene, CDR1 is SQVTM and CDR2 is ANQGSEA. This CDR3 is 15 amino acids long. V lost 7 bases and J lost 5, with 22 bases in between.